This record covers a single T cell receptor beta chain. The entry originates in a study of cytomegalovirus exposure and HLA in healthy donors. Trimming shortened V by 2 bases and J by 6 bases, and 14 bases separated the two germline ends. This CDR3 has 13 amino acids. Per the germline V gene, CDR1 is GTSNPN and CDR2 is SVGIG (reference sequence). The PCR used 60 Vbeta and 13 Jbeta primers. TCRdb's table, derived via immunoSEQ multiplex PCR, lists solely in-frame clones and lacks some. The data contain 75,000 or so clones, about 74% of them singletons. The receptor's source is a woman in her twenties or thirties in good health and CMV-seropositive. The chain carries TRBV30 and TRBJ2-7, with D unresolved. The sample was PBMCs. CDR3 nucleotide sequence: TGTGCCTGGAGTCCAGAAATCTCCCTCGAGCAGTACTTC. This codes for CAWSPEISLEQYF.